The entry below gives a single TCR beta chain sequence along with its context. Repertoires were generated with immunoSEQ multiplex PCR, while TCRdb's copy carries only in-frame clones and drops some. The table lists about 85,000 clones, approximately 90% of them singletons, with almost 5.5% in the top ten. The source of the sample is a study of blood T cell repertoires in COVID-19. With V trimmed by 5 bases and J by 7 bases, 7 bases remained unmatched. Germline lookup yields CDR1 SGHTA and CDR2 FQGNSA. The CDR3 runs 14 residues. Input material: peripheral blood. The source is a man aged 55 to 70 with acute or convalescent COVID-19. The gene calls are TRBV7-2 and TRBJ2-2; 7 nucleotides match TRBD1. The CDR3 loop is CASSPRQGIGELFF. The CDR3 DNA sequence: TGTGCCAGCAGCCCCCGACAGGGAATCGGGGAGCTGTTTTTT.